This T cell receptor (beta chain) derives from a study of blood T cell repertoires in COVID-19. Profiled with immunoSEQ multiplex PCR; TCRdb holds only in-frame clones, not every one. Counted here are fewer than 350,000 clones, approximately 88% occurring once; the ten biggest clones make up 9% to 9.5%. The CDR3 is 15 residues long. Trimming took 7 bases from V and 4 from J; bases not matched to a gene: 9. The germline gives CDR1 SGHAT, CDR2 FQDESV (reference sequence). The chain links TRBV11-1 to TRBJ1-1, with TRBD1 matching over 10 bases. This receptor was obtained from a young man with active or convalescent COVID-19. Sequences were obtained from peripheral blood. The CDR3 reads CASTRMTGGGTEAFF. The CDR3 DNA is TGTGCCAGCACAAGGATGACAGGGGGCGGCACTGAAGCTTTCTTT. Based on the CDR3 plus reference TRBV11-1 and TRBJ1-1, the full variable domain is EAEVAQSPRYKITEKSQAVAFWCDPISGHATLYWYRQILGQGPELLVQFQDESVVDDSQLPKDRFSAERLKGVDSTLKIQPAELGDSAMYLCASTRMTGGGTEAFFGQGTRLTVV.